One and the same sample provided the 21 T cell receptor beta chains below, sequenced in a study of shared clonotypes between healthy human individuals. TCRdb keeps only in-frame clones here, not all; method: immunoSEQ multiplex PCR. The sample has 780,000 or so clones; roughly 72% are singletons. Sequences were obtained from memory CD4+ T cells sorted from blood. Subset specified: CD45RA-negative fraction. The receptors here all came from a young woman in good health.

Notes on this clone: Other DNA sequences in this sample translate to the same CDR3. The chain recombines TRBV19 with TRBJ1-5; 7 bases line up with TRBD1. CDR1 LNHDA and CDR2 SQIVND come from the germline V gene (reference sequence). Trimming took 6 bases from V and 5 from J; bases not matched to a gene: 1. There are 12 residues in the CDR3. The CDR3 loop is CASSRGDQPQHF. For the CDR3, the DNA is TGTGCCAGTAGCAGGGGGGATCAGCCCCAGCATTTT.

The rearrangement uses TRBV5-1 and TRBJ1-5; D remains unclear. Trimming cost V 4 bases and J 7 bases, with 15 bases left between them. Germline CDR1 SGHRS, CDR2 YFSETQ. This CDR3 is 14 amino acids long. This chain's CDR3 is CASSPLGNGQPQHF. CDR3 DNA: TGCGCCAGCAGCCCACTGGGGAATGGGCAGCCCCAGCATTTT.

This chain uses TRBV5-1 with TRBJ2-1; D perhaps matches TRBD2 (6 bases). Germline CDR1 SGHRS, CDR2 YFSETQ. Between the trimmed V and J ends, which lost 4 bases and 4 bases, there was a span of 15 bases. CDR3 length equals 15 residues. CDR3 in amino acids: CASSALEGGYNEQFF. DNA of the CDR3: TGCGCCAGCAGCGCCCTAGAAGGAGGGTACAATGAGCAGTTCTTC.

The rearrangement uses TRBV28 and TRBJ2-1; 8 nucleotides agree with TRBD2. From germline, CDR1 is MDHEN and CDR2 SYDVKM. Trimming removed 6 bases from V and 8 bases from J; junction bases left unmatched: 6. This CDR3 is built from 13 residues. The CDR3 sequence is CASSTGLAYEQFF. The CDR3 DNA follows: TGTGCCAGCAGCACCGGACTAGCCTATGAGCAGTTCTTC.

V is TRBV19 and J is TRBJ2-3; 9 bases fit TRBD2. The CDR3 length is 16 residues. Germline V lookup: CDR1 LNHDA, CDR2 SQIVND (reference sequence). V lost 4 bases, J lost 2 bases, and 7 bases stayed unmatched. CDR3 in amino acids: CASSTISSGVTDTQYF. The CDR3 coding sequence is TGTGCCAGTAGTACGATCTCTAGCGGGGTCACAGATACGCAGTATTTT.

The chain links TRBV19 to TRBJ2-3, with D possibly being TRBD2 (6 bases). V shed 5 bases and J shed 4 bases, with 22 bases lying between them. The CDR3 loop spans 17 amino acids. The germline CDR1 and CDR2 sequences are LNHDA and SQIVND (reference sequence). CDR3 sequence reads: CASSFIQGLAIPDTQYF. CDR3 DNA sequence: TGTGCCAGTAGTTTTATCCAGGGACTCGCCATTCCAGATACGCAGTATTTT.

The chain employs TRBV5-6 and TRBJ1-2; maybe TRBD1 (6 bases). This CDR3 is built from 16 residues. The germline V gene encodes CDR1 SGHDT and CDR2 YYEEEE. The V and J ends lost 5 bases and 1 base respectively, with 18 bases between them. The chain's CDR3 is CASRLQPGTRNYGYTF. As DNA, the CDR3 is TGTGCCAGCAGACTCCAGCCCGGGACACGTAACTATGGCTACACCTTC.

This chain uses TRBV19 with TRBJ1-4; 10 bases fit TRBD1. V trimming: 4 bases; J trimming: 5 bases; junction bases outside the gene matches: 7. The germline V gene has CDR1 LNHDA and CDR2 SQIVND (reference sequence). The CDR3 contains 16 residues. CDR3 amino acids: CASSNPGTGVNEKLFF. The DNA for the CDR3 is TGTGCCAGTAGTAACCCCGGGACAGGGGTGAATGAAAAACTGTTTTTT.

The rearrangement links TRBV5-4 to TRBJ2-1; no clear D. Trimming shortened V by 0 bases and J by 6 bases, and 4 bases separated the two germline ends. The CDR3 covers 12 residues. CDR1 is SGHNT, CDR2 YYREEE, per germline (reference sequence). DNA of the CDR3: TGTGCCAGCAGCTTGGAGGGCAATGAGCAGTTCTTC. Translating gives CASSLEGNEQFF.

The chain has TRBV11-2 and TRBJ2-7, with TRBD1 matching 7 bases. Losses at the gene ends were 1 base for V and 3 bases for J; bases not matched to a gene: 6. CDR1 and CDR2 (germline): SGHAT, FQNNGV. The CDR3 totals 15 residues. CDR3 in DNA: TGTGCCAGCAGCTTAGCATGGGACAGACTCTACGAGCAGTACTTC. Translation gives CASSLAWDRLYEQYF. The full variable domain, its missing parts supplied by reference TRBV11-2 and TRBJ2-7, is EAGVAQSPRYKIIEKRQSVAFWCNPISGHATLYWYQQILGQGPKLLIQFQNNGVVDDSQLPKDRFSAERLKGVDSTLKIQPAKLEDSAVYLCASSLAWDRLYEQYFGPGTRLTVT.

Concerning this clone itself: Additional DNA sequences in this sample encode the identical CDR3. This chain joins TRBV15 and TRBJ2-7, with 7 bases fitting TRBD1. Germline V gives CDR1 LNHNV, CDR2 YYDKDF (reference sequence). V gave up 1 base and J gave up 4 bases; unmatched junction bases: 4. CDR3 length: 14 amino acids. The chain's CDR3 is CATSRGTGAYEQYF. The CDR3, as DNA: TGTGCCACCAGCAGAGGCACAGGGGCATACGAGCAGTACTTC.

The V gene is TRBV18, the J gene TRBJ1-2; D uncertain. V was pared by 3 bases and J by 1 base, with 9 bases between. The CDR3 extends over 14 amino acids. Germline CDR1 is KGHSH and CDR2 is LQKENI. The CDR3 DNA reads TGTGCCAGCTCACCTGGACGGGATAACTATGGCTACACCTTC. Its protein product is CASSPGRDNYGYTF.

This clone was found a few times. The rearrangement links TRBV12-5 to TRBJ2-2; D not resolved. Per the germline V gene, CDR1 is LGHNT and CDR2 is FRNRAP. Trimming left V 1 base short and J 1 base short, with 7 bases between. This CDR3 is 15 amino acids long. The CDR3: CASGLGGGNTGELFF. The CDR3 DNA sequence: TGTGCTAGTGGTTTGGGCGGCGGGAACACCGGGGAGCTGTTTTTT.

The chain recombines TRBV5-8 with TRBJ2-1, with a weak D call TRBD2 (5 bases). Germline assignment: CDR1 SGHTS and CDR2 YDEGEE. V was shortened by 2 bases and J by 5 bases, with 11 bases between the two germline ends. The CDR3 consists of 14 residues. The CDR3 loop reads CASSFWLEDNEQFF. CDR3 DNA sequence: TGTGCCAGCAGCTTTTGGCTGGAGGACAATGAGCAGTTCTTC.

This chain links TRBV2 with TRBJ2-2; a weak D match, TRBD2 (5 bases). With 2 bases removed from V and 1 base from J, the gap between germline ends came to 11 bases. CDR3 size: 16 residues. The germline V gene has CDR1 SNHLY and CDR2 FYNNEI. The CDR3 sequence: CASSENPGGNTGELFF. Here the CDR3 DNA reads TGTGCCAGCAGTGAAAATCCCGGAGGGAACACCGGGGAGCTGTTTTTT.

Turning to this clone: This sample also contains other DNA sequences that code for the same CDR3. The CDR3 nucleotides are TGCGCCAGCAGTCCAGGGGGTAACTATGGCTACACCTTC. Amino acids: CASSPGGNYGYTF. The chain links TRBV5-1 to TRBJ1-2; 7 bases align to TRBD1. Trimming took 5 bases from V and 1 from J; bases not matched to a gene: 2. Germline loops: CDR1 SGHRS, CDR2 YFSETQ. This CDR3 is 13 amino acids long.

The table lists this clone with a count of one. This chain uses TRBV19 with TRBJ1-5, with 7 bases that match TRBD1. The V segment lost 9 bases and the J segment 1 base; nucleotides outside the gene matches: 12. CDR1 and CDR2 (germline): LNHDA, SQIVND (reference sequence). The CDR3 runs to 16 residues. CDR3 residues: CASGDRAPGSNQPQHF. DNA of the CDR3: TGTGCCAGCGGAGACAGGGCGCCGGGGAGCAATCAGCCCCAGCATTTT.

V is TRBV11-1 and J is TRBJ2-1; D possibly corresponds to TRBD2 (6 bases). Germline CDR1 and CDR2: SGHAT and FQDESV (reference sequence). Trimming pared 2 bases from V and 6 bases from J, leaving 11 bases between. The CDR3 loop spans 14 amino acids. The CDR3 here is CASSLREIGNEQFF. The CDR3 coding sequence is TGTGCCAGCAGCTTACGGGAGATAGGCAATGAGCAGTTCTTC.

This CDR3 reads CAWKQGQNTDTQYF. The DNA for the CDR3 is TGTGCCTGGAAGCAGGGGCAAAACACAGATACGCAGTATTTT. The chain links TRBV30 to TRBJ2-3, with a tentative D call TRBD1 (6 bases). In germline, CDR1 is GTSNPN, CDR2 SVGIG (reference sequence). This CDR3 has 14 amino acids. V shed 4 bases and J shed 2 bases, with 13 bases lying between them.

This clone was seen just once. The gene calls are TRBV18 and TRBJ2-7, with a weak D call TRBD1 (5 bases). The germline V gene encodes CDR1 KGHSH and CDR2 LQKENI. The CDR3 totals 14 residues. Trimming cost V 3 bases and J 2 bases, with 11 bases left between them. CDR3 in amino acids: CASSPQGSPYEQYF. The CDR3 bases are TGTGCCAGCTCACCCCAGGGCAGTCCCTACGAGCAGTACTTC. The whole variable domain, filled in from reference TRBV18 and TRBJ2-7, reads NAGVMQNPRHLVRRRGQEARLRCSPMKGHSHVYWYRQLPEEGLKFMVYLQKENIIDESGMPKERFSAEFPKEGPSILRIQQVVRGDSAAYFCASSPQGSPYEQYFGPGTRLTVT.

With respect to this clone: Other nucleotide sequences in the sample specify the same CDR3. J is TRBJ2-6 and V is TRBV6-4; D unclear. The CDR3 spans 15 residues. Germline-derived CDR1 and CDR2 are MRHNA and SNTAGT. V lost 0 bases to trimming and J lost 0 bases, with 3 bases between them. The CDR3 DNA is TGTGCCAGCAGTGACTCAGGCTCTGGGGCCAACGTCCTGACTTTC. Protein product: CASSDSGSGANVLTF.